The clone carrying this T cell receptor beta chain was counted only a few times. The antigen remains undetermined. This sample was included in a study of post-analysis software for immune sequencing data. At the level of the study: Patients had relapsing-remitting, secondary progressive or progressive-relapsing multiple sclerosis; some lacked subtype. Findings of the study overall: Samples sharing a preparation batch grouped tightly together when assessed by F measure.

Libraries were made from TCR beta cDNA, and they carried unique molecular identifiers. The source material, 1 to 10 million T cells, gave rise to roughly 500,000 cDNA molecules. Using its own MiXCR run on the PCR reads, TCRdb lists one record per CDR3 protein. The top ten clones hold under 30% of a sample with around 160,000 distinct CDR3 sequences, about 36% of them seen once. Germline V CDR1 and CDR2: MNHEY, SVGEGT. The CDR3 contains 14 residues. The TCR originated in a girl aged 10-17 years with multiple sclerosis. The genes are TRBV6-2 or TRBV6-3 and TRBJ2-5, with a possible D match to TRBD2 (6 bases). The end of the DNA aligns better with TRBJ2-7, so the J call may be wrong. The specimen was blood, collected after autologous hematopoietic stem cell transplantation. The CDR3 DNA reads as TGTGCCAGCATGTTCGCGGGGAAACCCTACGAGCAGTACTTC. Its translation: CASMFAGKPYEQYF.